This T cell receptor beta chain was sequenced for a study of CXCR3-negative and CXCR3-positive naive CD8 T cells. The study, taken as a whole, reports: Fresh PBMCs served for most assays, and CXCR3 expression fell partially after cryopreservation. For the naive subsets, surface CD5 was similar, and TCR strength was inferred from TRB CDR3 properties. Whereas both naive subsets had comparably high diversity, memory CD8+ cells had much lower diversity.

The CDR3 spans 14 residues. CDR1 and CDR2 from the germline V gene are MNHEY and SVGAGI. The method, 5' RACE with UMI labels, was used to prepare the TRB cDNA libraries. TCRdb reprocessed the 5' RACE reads and keeps a single row for each CDR3 protein, giving no DNA. The listing records about 48,000 distinct CDR3 sequences. As concerns this clonotype: What it binds is unknown.

This TCR derives from a human donor in good health. Some clones in this sample may be carry-over from other donors' samples. Sequenced input: memory CD8+ T cells from blood. The chain is built from TRBV6-5 and TRBJ2-7; with no DNA, the TCRdb D assignment of TRBD1 cannot be verified. The CDR3 protein is CASSYSGVGYEQYF.